A single sample gave rise to the 8 T cell receptor beta chains below, sequenced in a study of blood T cell repertoires in COVID-19. Sequenced by immunoSEQ multiplex PCR; TCRdb stores in-frame clones only, minus some. The table includes around 150,000 clones, 65% to 85% detected once. The specimen was peripheral blood. The receptors were gathered from a woman at least 80 years old with active or convalescent COVID-19.

This clone showed up just a few times. The V and J genes are TRBV5-6 and TRBJ1-2; perhaps TRBD1 as D (6 bases). CDR1 SGHDT and CDR2 YYEEEE come from the germline V gene. Trimming pared 4 bases from V and 0 bases from J, leaving 10 bases between. The length of the CDR3 is 14 residues. The CDR3 bases are TGTGCCAGCAGCCTAGGGGGTACTAACTATGGCTACACCTTC. This encodes CASSLGGTNYGYTF.

The V gene is TRBV5-1, the J gene TRBJ1-2, with D uncertain. The germline V gene has CDR1 SGHRS and CDR2 YFSETQ. This CDR3 contains 12 residues. V was clipped by 3 bases and J by 10 bases, with 13 bases between them. The CDR3 region is CASSSNLYNYTF. CDR3 in DNA: TGCGCCAGCAGCTCCAACTTATATAACTACACCTTC.

The chain recombines TRBV6-4 with TRBJ1-1; weak D call: TRBD1 (6 bases). CDR1 and CDR2 (germline): MRHNA, SNTAGT. The CDR3 has 13 residues. The ends were cut back, 6 bases at V and 7 bases at J, with 15 bases in the middle. The chain's CDR3 is CASSAELGGEAFF. In nucleotides, the CDR3 is TGTGCCAGCAGCGCGGAGCTAGGGGGTGAAGCTTTCTTT.

CDR3 nucleotides: TGTGCCACCACTAGCGGGGGGGCCACAGAGACCCAGTACTTC. Its protein is CATTSGGATETQYF. V and J are TRBV10-3 and TRBJ2-5; 13 nucleotides agree with TRBD2. Germline CDR1 and CDR2: ENHRY and SYGVKD. Trimming removed 10 bases from V and 4 bases from J; junction bases left unmatched: 6. The CDR3 extends over 14 amino acids.

On this clone itself: Other DNA sequences in this sample translate to the same CDR3. This sequence joins TRBV12-3 or TRBV12-4 and TRBJ2-7, with D possibly being TRBD1 (5 bases). V lost 4 bases to trimming and J lost 3 bases, with 7 bases between them. This CDR3 has 12 amino acids. The CDR3 sequence is CASSSTGYEQYF. CDR3 bases: TGTGCCAGCAGTTCCACAGGCTACGAGCAGTACTTC.

The rearrangement links TRBV19 to TRBJ1-5, with TRBD1 matching over 9 bases. V lost 2 bases to trimming and J lost 5 bases; unmatched junction nucleotides: 4. Germline CDR1 LNHDA, CDR2 SQIVND (reference sequence). CDR3 length: 15 residues. The CDR3 nucleotides are TGTGCCAGTAGTATACTTACAGGGGGCTATCAGCCCCAGCATTTT. Translated, it gives CASSILTGGYQPQHF.

The gene calls are TRBV11-3 and TRBJ1-1; 9 bases align to TRBD1. V shed 7 bases and J 2 bases; nucleotides not matched to a gene: 8. The length of the CDR3 is 15 residues. CDR1 SGHNT and CDR2 YENEEA come from the germline V gene. The CDR3 sequence is CASTVPGQGNTEAFF. The CDR3 coding sequence is TGTGCCAGCACCGTCCCGGGACAGGGCAACACTGAAGCTTTCTTT.

The V call is TRBV11-2, the J call TRBJ1-5, with a weak D call TRBD1 (6 bases). CDR3 length: 14 amino acids. Per germline, CDR1 SGHAT and CDR2 FQNNGV. V lost 6 bases and J 3 bases, leaving 12 bases between the germline ends. CDR3 in DNA: TGTGCCAGCAGTGGAACAGGGCACAATCAGCCCCAGCATTTT. It encodes CASSGTGHNQPQHF.